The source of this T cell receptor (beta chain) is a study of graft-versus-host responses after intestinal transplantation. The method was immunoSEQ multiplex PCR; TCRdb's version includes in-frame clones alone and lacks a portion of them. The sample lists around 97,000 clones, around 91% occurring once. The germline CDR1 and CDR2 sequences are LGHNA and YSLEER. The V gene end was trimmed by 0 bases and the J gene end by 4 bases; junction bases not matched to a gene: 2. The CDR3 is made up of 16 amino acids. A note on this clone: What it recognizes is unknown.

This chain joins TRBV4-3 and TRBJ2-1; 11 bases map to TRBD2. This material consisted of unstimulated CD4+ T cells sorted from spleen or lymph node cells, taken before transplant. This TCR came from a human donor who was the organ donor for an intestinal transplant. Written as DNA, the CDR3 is TGCGCCAGCAGCCAAGACCCTAGCGGGGGGTACAATGAGCAGTTCTTC. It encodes CASSQDPSGGYNEQFF.